These T cell receptor beta chains were read from a single sample in a study of graft-versus-host responses after intestinal transplantation. No antigen has been identified for these receptors. Sequencing was performed with immunoSEQ multiplex PCR; in TCRdb, only in-frame clones are kept and a portion is missing. The sample lists about 110,000 clones, approximately 92% seen once, with approximately 0.22% in the top ten. The source was unstimulated CD4+ T cells sorted from spleen or lymph node cells, collected before transplant. Every receptor here comes from a human donor who was the organ donor for an intestinal transplant. Both conserved end residues are part of each CDR3. D genes are given only for firm matches. Clone size is shown for a subset of rows, as once, few, many or a class of expanded clone.

length: 14
J: TRBJ2-7
size: .
V: TRBV7-6
D: .
CDR3: CASSPTAGGYEQYF
DNA: TGTGCCAGCAGCCCGACGGCTGGAGGCTACGAGCAGTACTTC

length: 14
J: TRBJ1-4
size: .
V: TRBV5-1
D: TRBD1
CDR3: CASRQTGAGEKLFF
DNA: TGCGCCAGCAGACAGACAGGGGCCGGCGAAAAACTGTTTTTT

length: 15
J: TRBJ1-5
size: .
V: TRBV30
D: .
CDR3: CAWSVNTQGRQPQHF
DNA: TGTGCCTGGAGTGTAAATACCCAGGGCCGACAGCCCCAGCATTTT

length: 18
J: TRBJ2-4
size: .
V: TRBV30
D: .
CDR3: CAWSPGGTLVLAKNIQYF
DNA: TGTGCCTGGAGTCCTGGGGGGACCTTAGTACTAGCCAAAAACATTCAGTACTTC

length: 14
J: TRBJ2-3
size: .
V: TRBV5-4
D: .
CDR3: CASSLLGAGDTQYF
DNA: TGTGCCAGCAGCTTGTTAGGGGCTGGGGATACGCAGTATTTT

length: 16
J: TRBJ2-5
size: .
V: TRBV5-6
D: .
CDR3: CASSSELPGMRETQYF
DNA: TGTGCCAGCAGCTCGGAACTACCCGGGATGAGAGAGACCCAGTACTTC

length: 15
J: TRBJ1-3
size: .
V: TRBV7-2
D: TRBD1
CDR3: CASSLTGHSGNTIYF
DNA: TGTGCCAGCAGCTTGACAGGGCACTCTGGAAACACCATATATTTT

length: 14
J: TRBJ2-1
size: once
V: TRBV19
D: TRBD2
CDR3: CASSMERGYNEQFF
DNA: TGTGCCAGTAGTATGGAGCGGGGTTACAATGAGCAGTTCTTC

length: 16
J: TRBJ2-1
size: .
V: TRBV6-1
D: .
CDR3: CASSAGTPPTLNEQFF
DNA: TGTGCCAGCAGTGCGGGGACCCCGCCAACCCTCAATGAGCAGTTCTTC

length: 15
J: TRBJ2-5
size: .
V: TRBV4-1
D: TRBD2
CDR3: CASSQYLADQETQYF
DNA: TGCGCCAGCAGCCAGTACCTAGCGGACCAAGAGACCCAGTACTTC

length: 13
J: TRBJ2-7
size: .
V: TRBV5-1
D: .
CDR3: CASSFLGSYEQYF
DNA: TGCGCCAGCAGCTTTCTTGGTTCCTACGAGCAGTACTTC

length: 15
J: TRBJ1-3
size: .
V: TRBV30
D: .
CDR3: CAWRVGAASGNTIYF
DNA: TGTGCCTGGAGGGTAGGGGCAGCCTCTGGAAACACCATATATTTT

length: 15
J: TRBJ2-1
size: .
V: TRBV10-3
D: .
CDR3: CAISERLASNNEQFF
DNA: TGTGCCATCAGTGAAAGGCTAGCCTCCAACAATGAGCAGTTCTTC